The clone carrying this T cell receptor (beta chain) appeared a few times. Its antigen is not identified. Germline loops: CDR1 DFQATT, CDR2 SNEGSKA (reference sequence). With 5 bases removed from V and 3 bases from J, the gap between germline ends came to 14 bases. CDR3 length equals 14 residues. The data originate from a study of T cells after yellow fever vaccination. Study-wide findings and caveats: Only a minor proportion of clonotypes was detected across both CD4 and CD8 compartments. Contaminating bulk clonotypes could be abundant in FACS-sorted repertoires.

TCRdb passed the 5' RACE reads through MiXCR, listing each CDR3 protein once. The profile shows approximately 260,000 distinct CDR3 sequences, around 13% of them singletons. The V gene is TRBV20-1, the J gene TRBJ2-1, with D uncertain. The sequence was collected from a man aged 30-40 years who received the YFV17D yellow fever vaccine. The sample was CD4+ T cells sorted from PBMCs, taken 45 days after the yellow fever booster vaccination. The CDR3 loop reads CSAPPFQDYNEQFF. The CDR3 DNA follows: TGCAGTGCTCCTCCGTTTCAGGACTACAATGAGCAGTTCTTC.